This TCR beta chain was observed in a study of CD4 T cells in relation to SARS-CoV-2 and coronaviruses. Study summary: A couple of subjects were Hispanic; patients were fewer than ten males and a handful of females.

Note on this clone: Antigen unknown.

Naive or memory CD4+ cells were cultured 1:1 with T cell-depleted PBMCs plus CEF. Germline CDR1 MGHRA, CDR2 YSYEKL. The CDR3 runs to 16 residues. The V gene end was trimmed by 4 bases and the J gene end by 4 bases; junction bases not matched to a gene: 10. Data came from immunoSEQ multiplex PCR; TCRdb stores just in-frame clones and leaves some out. This sample carries around 31,000 clones, around 80% of them seen once, and the ten largest clones take nearly 3.5%. Broader study findings: According to naive versus memory sequencing, detected responses are memory recall, not newly primed.

Source material: memory CD4+ T cells from PBMCs, cultured in vitro. The source of this sequence is an adult with COVID-19. The chain has TRBV4-1 and TRBJ2-5, with TRBD1 matching over 9 bases. The CDR3 is CASSRNTGGRGETQYF. CDR3 sequence (DNA): TGCGCCAGCAGCCGAAATACAGGGGGCAGAGGAGAGACCCAGTACTTC.